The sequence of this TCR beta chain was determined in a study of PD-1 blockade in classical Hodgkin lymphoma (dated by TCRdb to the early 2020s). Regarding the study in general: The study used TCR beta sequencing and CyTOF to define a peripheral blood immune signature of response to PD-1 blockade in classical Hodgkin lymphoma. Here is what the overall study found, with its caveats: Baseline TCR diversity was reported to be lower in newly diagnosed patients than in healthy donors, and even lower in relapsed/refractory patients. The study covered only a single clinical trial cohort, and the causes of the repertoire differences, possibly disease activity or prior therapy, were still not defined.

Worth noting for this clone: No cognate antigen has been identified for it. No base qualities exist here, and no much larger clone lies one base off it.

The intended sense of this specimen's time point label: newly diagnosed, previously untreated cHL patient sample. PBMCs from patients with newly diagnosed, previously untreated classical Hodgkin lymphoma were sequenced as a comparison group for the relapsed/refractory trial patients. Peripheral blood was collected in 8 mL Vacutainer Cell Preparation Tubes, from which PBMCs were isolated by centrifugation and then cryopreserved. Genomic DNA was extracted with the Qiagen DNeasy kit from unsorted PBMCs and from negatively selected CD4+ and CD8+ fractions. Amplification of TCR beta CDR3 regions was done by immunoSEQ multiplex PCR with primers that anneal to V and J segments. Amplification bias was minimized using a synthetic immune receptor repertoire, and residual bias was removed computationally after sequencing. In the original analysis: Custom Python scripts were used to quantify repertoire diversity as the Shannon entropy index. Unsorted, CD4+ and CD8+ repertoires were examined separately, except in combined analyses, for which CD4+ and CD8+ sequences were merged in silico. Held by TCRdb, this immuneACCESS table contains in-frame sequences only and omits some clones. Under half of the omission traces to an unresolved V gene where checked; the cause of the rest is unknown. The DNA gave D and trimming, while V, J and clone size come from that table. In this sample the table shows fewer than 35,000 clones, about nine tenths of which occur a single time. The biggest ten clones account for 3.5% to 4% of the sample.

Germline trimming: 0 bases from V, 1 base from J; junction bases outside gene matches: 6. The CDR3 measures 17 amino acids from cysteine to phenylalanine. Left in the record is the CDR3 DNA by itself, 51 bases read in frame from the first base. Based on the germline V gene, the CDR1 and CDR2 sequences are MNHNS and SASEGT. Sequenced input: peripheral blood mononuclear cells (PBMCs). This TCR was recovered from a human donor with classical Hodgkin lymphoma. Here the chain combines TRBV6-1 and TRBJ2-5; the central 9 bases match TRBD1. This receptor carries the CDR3 CASSEALGQGPQETQYF. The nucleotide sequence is TGTGCCAGCAGTGAAGCCCTAGGACAGGGGCCCCAAGAGACCCAGTACTTC.